The 7 T cell receptor beta chains given below trace back to one sample, sequenced in a study of tissue T cells after allogeneic stem cell transplantation (dated by TCRdb to the early 2020s). The sample's time point, from its label and the paper: mouse harvest day 7 after allogeneic transplant. Each mouse graft consisted of 10^7 T-cell-depleted bone marrow cells plus 10^6 splenic CD5+ T cells and was given by tail vein injection. Libraries were made using the immunoSEQ multiplex PCR assay. Here the immuneACCESS table is served through TCRdb, limited to in-frame sequences with V and J called. Missing clones are a known gap in these copies; in checked studies unresolved V genes cover under half, and the rest lacks a known reason. This sample gives around 5,900 clones in total; under 60% of them show up just once. About a tenth of the sample belongs to the ten largest clones. Input material: gut tissue. The receptors shown here come from a female BALB/c mouse given C57BL/6 T cells with graft-versus-host disease after an allogeneic hematopoietic cell transplant.

A note on this clone: Each gene name is a mouse one. The read ends 1 residue shy of where the CDR3 ends; the end is completed using the germline J gene. The gene calls are TRBV26 and TRBJ2-7, with a weak D call TRBD1 (5 bases). The V end was cut by 3 bases, the J end by 2 bases, with 8 bases between. CDR1 and CDR2 (germline): KGHPV, FQNQEV (reference sequence). The CDR3 is 13 amino acids. The CDR3 bases that were read are TGTGCCAGCAGTCTTCCAGGGACCTATGAACAGTAC. Translating gives CASSLPGTYEQY. The whole CDR3 sequence reads CASSLPGTYEQYF.

The table lists this clone with a count of one. Mouse names are used for the genes. The CDR3 end is not reached by the read, which stops 1 residue before it; the germline J gene fills it in. This chain connects TRBV20 to TRBJ2-5, with TRBD2 matching over 9 bases. This CDR3 is 14 amino acids long. V lost 3 bases to trimming and J lost 3 bases; unmatched junction nucleotides: 4. The germline V gene encodes CDR1 GFQATS and CDR2 STVNSAI. CDR3 DNA, as far as it was read: TGTGGTGCTAGACTGGGGGGAGGGCAAGACACCCAGTAC. Amino acid sequence: CGARLGGGQDTQY. The CDR3 reads in full as CGARLGGGQDTQYF.

This clone was counted a few times. Germline and genes here are mouse. CDR3 sequence reads: CASSVVNQDTQYF. Incomplete CDR3 DNA: TGTGCCAGCAGTGTGGTTAACCAAGACACCCAGTAC. The rearrangement links TRBV13-1 to TRBJ2-5, with D unclear. The read halts 1 residue ahead of the CDR3 end, with the missing end drawn from the germline J gene. The CDR3 has 13 residues. CDR1 is NSHNY and CDR2 is SYGAGN in the germline V gene. V was trimmed by 3 bases and J by 0 bases, leaving 5 bases between them.

Turning to this clone: Gene names and germline match the mouse. The read falls 1 residue short of the CDR3 end, and the missing part is taken from the germline J gene. The chain combines TRBV24 with TRBJ2-5, with D unresolved. The length of the CDR3 is 12 residues. The ends were cut back, 1 base at V and 4 bases at J, with 3 bases in the middle. Per germline, CDR1 KGHTA and CDR2 FRNEEI. The chain's CDR3 is CASSLSKDTQYF. The CDR3 DNA, read in part, is TGTGCCAGCAGTCTGTCCAAAGACACCCAGTAC.

As to this clone: A read error may account for a junction end that differs from germline. Mouse gene names apply. The DNA read from the CDR3 is TGTGCCAGCAGTTTTGGCAGCCAAGGCACCCAGTAC. Translation gives CASSFGSQGTQY. The whole CDR3 region reads CASSFGSQGTQYF. The gene calls are TRBV15 and TRBJ2-5, with D uncertain. The read terminates 1 residue ahead of where the CDR3 ends, so the germline J gene completes it. The germline gives CDR1 SGHND, CDR2 FRSKSL. The CDR3 is 13 amino acids. Filled out from reference TRBV15 and TRBJ2-5, the complete variable domain reads DAGVTQTPRHEVAEKGQTIILKCEPVSGHNDLFWYRQTKIQGLELLSYFRSKSLMEDGGAFKDRFKAEMLNSSFSTLKIQPTEPKDSAVYLCASSFGSQGTQYFGPGTRLLVL.

This clone is medium-sized within its sample. Gene names are the mouse ones. The missing CDR3 end, 1 residue past where the read stops, is filled in from the germline J gene. The rearrangement links TRBV20 to TRBJ2-1; 8 bases line up with TRBD2. CDR1 is GFQATS and CDR2 is STVNSAI in the germline V gene. The CDR3 is made up of 14 amino acids. V shed 0 bases, J shed 8 bases, and the junction held 6 bases outside the gene matches. The CDR3 here is CGARDGLGGTEQFF. The sequenced part of the CDR3 DNA is TGTGGTGCTAGGGATGGCCTGGGGGGCACTGAGCAGTTC. Full variable domain (outside the CDR3, taken from reference TRBV20 and TRBJ2-1): GALVYQYPRRTICKSGTSMRMECQAVGFQATSVAWYRQSPQKTFELIALSTVNSAIKYEQNFTQEKFPISHPNLSFSSMTVLNAYLEDRGLYLCGARDGLGGTEQFFGPGTRLTVL.

Points on this clone: Gene names and germline match the mouse. The read falls 1 residue short of the CDR3 end, and the missing part is taken from the germline J gene. This sequence joins TRBV16 and TRBJ1-1, with 8 bases identical to TRBD1. The germline CDR1 and CDR2 sequences are SGHSA and FRNQAP. The J segment lost 3 bases and the V segment lost 5 bases, leaving 5 bases of the junction unmatched. The CDR3 length is 14 residues. The CDR3 sequence: CASSPQGADTEVFF. The covered CDR3 bases are TGTGCAAGCAGCCCTCAGGGGGCGGACACAGAAGTCTTC.